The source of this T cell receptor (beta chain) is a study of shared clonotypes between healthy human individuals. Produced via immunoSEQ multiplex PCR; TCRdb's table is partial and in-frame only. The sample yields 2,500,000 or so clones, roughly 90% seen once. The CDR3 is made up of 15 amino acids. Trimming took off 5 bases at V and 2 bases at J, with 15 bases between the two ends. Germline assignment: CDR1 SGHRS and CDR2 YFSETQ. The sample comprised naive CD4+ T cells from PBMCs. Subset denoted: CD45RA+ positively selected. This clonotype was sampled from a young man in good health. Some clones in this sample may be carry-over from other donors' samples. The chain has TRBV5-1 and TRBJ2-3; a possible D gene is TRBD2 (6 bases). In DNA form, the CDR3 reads TGCGCCAGCAGTTCGACGGCGGGGATCACAGATACGCAGTATTTT. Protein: CASSSTAGITDTQYF.